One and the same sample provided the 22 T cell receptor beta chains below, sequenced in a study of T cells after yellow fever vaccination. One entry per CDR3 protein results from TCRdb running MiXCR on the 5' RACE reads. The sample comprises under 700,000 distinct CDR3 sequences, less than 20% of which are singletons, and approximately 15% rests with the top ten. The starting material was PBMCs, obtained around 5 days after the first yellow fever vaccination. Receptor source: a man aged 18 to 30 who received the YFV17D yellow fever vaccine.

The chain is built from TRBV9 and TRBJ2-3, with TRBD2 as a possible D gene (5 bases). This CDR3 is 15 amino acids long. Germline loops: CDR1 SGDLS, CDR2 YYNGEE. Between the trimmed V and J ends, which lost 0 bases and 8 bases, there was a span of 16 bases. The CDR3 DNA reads TGTGCCAGCAGCGTAGATGGGGTAACCCGGGGTACGCAGTATTTT. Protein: CASSVDGVTRGTQYF.

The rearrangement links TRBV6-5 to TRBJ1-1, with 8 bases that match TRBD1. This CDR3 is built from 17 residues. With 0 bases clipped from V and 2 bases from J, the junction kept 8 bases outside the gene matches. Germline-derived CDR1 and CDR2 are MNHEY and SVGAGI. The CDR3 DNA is TGTGCCAGCAGTTACTCAGGACAGGGACTGATAAACACTGAAGCTTTCTTT. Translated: CASSYSGQGLINTEAFF.

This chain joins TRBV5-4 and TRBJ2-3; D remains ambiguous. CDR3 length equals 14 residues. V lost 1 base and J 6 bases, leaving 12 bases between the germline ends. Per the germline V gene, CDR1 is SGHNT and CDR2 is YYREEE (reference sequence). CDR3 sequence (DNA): TGTGCCAGCAGCTTGAGAGGTAGCATCGATACGCAGTATTTT. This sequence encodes CASSLRGSIDTQYF.

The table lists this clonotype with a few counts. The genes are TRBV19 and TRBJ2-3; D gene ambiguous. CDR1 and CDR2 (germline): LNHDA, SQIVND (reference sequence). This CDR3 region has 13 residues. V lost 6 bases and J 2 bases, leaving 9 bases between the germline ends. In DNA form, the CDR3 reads TGTGCCAGTAGGATGGCTGACACAGATACGCAGTATTTT. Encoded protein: CASRMADTDTQYF.

CDR3 sequence reads: CAIKSGSQQETQYF. DNA of the CDR3: TGTGCCATCAAGAGCGGGAGCCAACAAGAGACCCAGTACTTC. J is TRBJ2-5 and V is TRBV10-3; 8 bases are shared with TRBD2. V lost 7 bases to trimming and J lost 2 bases; unmatched junction nucleotides: 6. The germline gives CDR1 ENHRY, CDR2 SYGVKD. The CDR3 runs 14 residues.

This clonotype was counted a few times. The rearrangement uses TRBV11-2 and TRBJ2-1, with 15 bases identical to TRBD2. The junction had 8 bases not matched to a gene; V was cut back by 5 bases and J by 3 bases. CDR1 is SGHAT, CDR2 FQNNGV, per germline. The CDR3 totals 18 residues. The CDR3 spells CASSPGGTSGGNYNEQFF. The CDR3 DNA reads TGTGCCAGCAGCCCAGGGGGGACTAGCGGGGGGAACTACAATGAGCAGTTCTTC.

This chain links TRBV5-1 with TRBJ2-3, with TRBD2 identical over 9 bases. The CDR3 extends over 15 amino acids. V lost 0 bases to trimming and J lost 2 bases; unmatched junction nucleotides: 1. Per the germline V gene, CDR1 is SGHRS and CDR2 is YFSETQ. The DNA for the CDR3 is TGCGCCAGCAGCTTGGCTAGCGGGAACACAGATACGCAGTATTTT. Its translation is CASSLASGNTDTQYF. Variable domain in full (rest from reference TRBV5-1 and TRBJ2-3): KAGVTQTPRYLIKTRGQQVTLSCSPISGHRSVSWYQQTPGQGLQFLFEYFSETQRNKGNFPGRFSGRQFSNSRSEMNVSTLELGDSALYLCASSLASGNTDTQYFGPGTRLTVL.

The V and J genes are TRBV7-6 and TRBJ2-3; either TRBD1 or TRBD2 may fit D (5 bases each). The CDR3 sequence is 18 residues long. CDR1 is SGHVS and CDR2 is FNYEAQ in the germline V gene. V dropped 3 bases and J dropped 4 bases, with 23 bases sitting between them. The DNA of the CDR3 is TGTGCCAGCAGCTTCCGACCTGCCGGGACCGAGCTCTCAGATACGCAGTATTTT. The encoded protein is CASSFRPAGTELSDTQYF.

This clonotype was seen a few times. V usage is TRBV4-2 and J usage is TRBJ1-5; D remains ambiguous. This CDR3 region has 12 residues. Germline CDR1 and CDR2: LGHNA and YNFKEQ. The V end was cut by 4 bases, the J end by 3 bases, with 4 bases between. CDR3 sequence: CASSRNNQPQHF. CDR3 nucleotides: TGTGCCAGCAGCCGTAACAATCAGCCCCAGCATTTT.

CDR3 sequence reads: CASSLAQQDGYTF. Written as DNA, the CDR3 is TGCGCCAGCAGCTTGGCGCAGCAGGATGGCTACACCTTC. The V call is TRBV5-1, the J call TRBJ1-2; D unclear. CDR3 length equals 13 residues. Germline V CDR1 and CDR2: SGHRS, YFSETQ. Trimming took off 0 bases at V and 6 bases at J, with 9 bases between the two ends.

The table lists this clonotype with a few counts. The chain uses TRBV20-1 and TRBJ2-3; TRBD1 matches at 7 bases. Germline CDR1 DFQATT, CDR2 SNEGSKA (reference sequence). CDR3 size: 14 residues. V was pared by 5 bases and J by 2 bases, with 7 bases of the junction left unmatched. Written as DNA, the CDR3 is TGCAGTGCTTTGTCAGGGGGAAACACAGATACGCAGTATTTT. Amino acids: CSALSGGNTDTQYF.

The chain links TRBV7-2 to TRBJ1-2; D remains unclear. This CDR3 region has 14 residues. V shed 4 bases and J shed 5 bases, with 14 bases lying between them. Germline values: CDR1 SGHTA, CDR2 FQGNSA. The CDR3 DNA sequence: TGTGCCAGCAGCTCCGTCAGAGGTGTGTATGGCTACACCTTC. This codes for CASSSVRGVYGYTF.

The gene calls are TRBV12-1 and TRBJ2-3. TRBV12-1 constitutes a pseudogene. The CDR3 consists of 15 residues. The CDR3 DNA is TGTGCCAGCATCCCACGGCGACTTGGGCCAGATACGCAGTATTTT. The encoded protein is CASIPRRLGPDTQYF.

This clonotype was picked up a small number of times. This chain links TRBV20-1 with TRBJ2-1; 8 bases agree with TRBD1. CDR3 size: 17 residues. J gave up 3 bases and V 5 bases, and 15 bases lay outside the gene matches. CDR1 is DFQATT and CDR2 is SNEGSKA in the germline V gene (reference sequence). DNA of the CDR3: TGCAGTGCTCCCGAGGGTGTTCGGACAGGGCTCTACAATGAGCAGTTCTTC. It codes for CSAPEGVRTGLYNEQFF.

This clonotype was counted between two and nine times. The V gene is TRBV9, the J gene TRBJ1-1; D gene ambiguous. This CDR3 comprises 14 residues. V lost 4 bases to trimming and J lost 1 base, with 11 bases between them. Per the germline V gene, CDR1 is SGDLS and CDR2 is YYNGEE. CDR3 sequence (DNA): TGTGCCAGCAGCACGACCGCCCAGAACACTGAAGCTTTCTTT. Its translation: CASSTTAQNTEAFF.

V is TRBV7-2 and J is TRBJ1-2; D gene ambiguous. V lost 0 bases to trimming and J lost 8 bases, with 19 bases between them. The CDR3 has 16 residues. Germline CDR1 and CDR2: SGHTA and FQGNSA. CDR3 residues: CASSLAPWAAAGGYTF. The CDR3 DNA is TGTGCCAGCAGCTTAGCGCCCTGGGCAGCGGCCGGGGGCTACACCTTC.

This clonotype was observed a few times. The CDR3 spells CASSPYPLSYNSPLHF. Written as DNA, the CDR3 is TGTGCCAGCAGCCCGTACCCGCTCTCCTATAATTCACCCCTCCACTTT. The chain uses TRBV28 and TRBJ1-6; D call uncertain. CDR3 length: 16 amino acids. Trimming left V 6 bases short and J 0 bases short, with 12 bases between. Germline lookup yields CDR1 MDHEN and CDR2 SYDVKM.

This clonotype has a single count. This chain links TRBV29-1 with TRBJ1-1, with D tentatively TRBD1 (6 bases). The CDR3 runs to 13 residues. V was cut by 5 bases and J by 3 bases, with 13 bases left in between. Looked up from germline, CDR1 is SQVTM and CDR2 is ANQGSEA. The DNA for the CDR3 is TGCAGCGTTCGGGGCACAGGGTACACTGAAGCTTTCTTT. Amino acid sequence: CSVRGTGYTEAFF.

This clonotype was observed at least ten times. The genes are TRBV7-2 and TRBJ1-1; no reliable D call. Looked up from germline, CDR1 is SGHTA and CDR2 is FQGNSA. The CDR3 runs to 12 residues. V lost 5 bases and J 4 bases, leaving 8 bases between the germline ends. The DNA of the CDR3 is TGTGCCAGCAGCCTCGGTCGCACTGAAGCTTTCTTT. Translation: CASSLGRTEAFF.

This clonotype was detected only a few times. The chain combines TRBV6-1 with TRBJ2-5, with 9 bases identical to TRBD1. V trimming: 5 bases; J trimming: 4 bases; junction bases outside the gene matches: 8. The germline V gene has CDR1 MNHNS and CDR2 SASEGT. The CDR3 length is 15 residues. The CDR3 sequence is CASSPRTGERETQYF. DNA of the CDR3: TGTGCCAGCAGTCCAAGGACAGGGGAAAGAGAGACCCAGTACTTC.

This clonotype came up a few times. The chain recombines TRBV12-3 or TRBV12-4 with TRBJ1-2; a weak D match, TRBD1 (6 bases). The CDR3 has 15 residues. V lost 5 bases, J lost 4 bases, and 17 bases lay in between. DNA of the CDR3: TGTGCCAGCAGTGCAAACGACAGGTACCCCTATGGCTACACCTTC. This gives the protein CASSANDRYPYGYTF.

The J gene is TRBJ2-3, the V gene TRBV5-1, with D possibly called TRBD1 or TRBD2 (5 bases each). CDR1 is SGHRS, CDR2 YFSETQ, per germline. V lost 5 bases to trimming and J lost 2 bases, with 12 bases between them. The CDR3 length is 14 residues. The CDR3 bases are TGCGCCAGCAGGATTGGGACCTCCACAGATACGCAGTATTTT. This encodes CASRIGTSTDTQYF.